These T cell receptor beta chains were read from a single sample in a study of blood T cell repertoires in COVID-19. Profiling relied on immunoSEQ multiplex PCR, and the TCRdb table lists in-frame clones only, not all of them. Among approximately 140,000 clones listed, about 82% were seen once. Sequencing input: peripheral blood. All receptors derive from a woman between 35 and 50 years old with active or convalescent COVID-19. Both conserved end residues are trimmed from each CDR3.

V gene: TRBV7-8; J gene: TRBJ1-2; CDR3 protein: ASSLSRGQDGYT
V gene: TRBV2; J gene: TRBJ2-2; CDR3 protein: ASSEAQGSNTGELF
V gene: TRBV18; J gene: TRBJ2-2; CDR3 protein: ASSPPGQGLAGELF
V gene: TRBV28; J gene: TRBJ1-5; CDR3 protein: ASSPGGGSNQPQH
V gene: TRBV5-1; J gene: TRBJ1-5; CDR3 protein: ASSLEQGSQPQH
V gene: TRBV10-2; J gene: TRBJ2-7; CDR3 protein: ASRTGGSYEQY
V gene: TRBV28; J gene: TRBJ2-1; CDR3 protein: ASSLLITGQGFLNEQF
V gene: TRBV5-5; J gene: TRBJ1-1; CDR3 protein: ASSLLDRGTEAF
V gene: TRBV5-4; J gene: TRBJ1-1; CDR3 protein: ASSLTGRNTEAF
V gene: TRBV28; J gene: TRBJ2-5; CDR3 protein: ASSSAGAGRETQY
V gene: TRBV4-3; J gene: TRBJ2-3; CDR3 protein: ASSQHHTGDTDTQY
V gene: TRBV19; J gene: TRBJ1-3; CDR3 protein: ASSISPTGPGNTIY
V gene: TRBV28; J gene: TRBJ1-1; CDR3 protein: ASSLGHPVNTEAF
V gene: TRBV4-3; J gene: TRBJ2-7; CDR3 protein: ASSHTQGVLEQY
V gene: TRBV27; J gene: TRBJ1-5; CDR3 protein: ASSSPPGQALWGNQPQH
V gene: TRBV18; J gene: TRBJ2-1; CDR3 protein: ASSPGGGLSSYNEQF
V gene: TRBV7-2; J gene: TRBJ1-1; CDR3 protein: ASSSGTGHMNTEAF
V gene: TRBV28; J gene: TRBJ1-5; CDR3 protein: ASSRGQGNSQPQH
V gene: TRBV28; J gene: TRBJ1-6; CDR3 protein: ASSLNPDRSNSPLH
V gene: TRBV28; J gene: TRBJ1-2; CDR3 protein: ASSLPDGGLYGYT
V gene: TRBV18; J gene: TRBJ2-3; CDR3 protein: ASSPTSGSTDTQY
V gene: TRBV5-6; J gene: TRBJ2-1; CDR3 protein: ASSWGGLAGGGNEQF
V gene: TRBV5-4; J gene: TRBJ1-3; CDR3 protein: ASSAGFSSGNTIY
V gene: TRBV6-5; J gene: TRBJ1-6; CDR3 protein: ASSYGQGNSPLH
V gene: TRBV10-3; J gene: TRBJ2-3; CDR3 protein: AISDPQGYTQY
V gene: TRBV4-1; J gene: TRBJ2-5; CDR3 protein: ASSHRQTSGGGETQY
V gene: TRBV7-2; J gene: TRBJ2-7; CDR3 protein: ASSPGTGVEQY
V gene: TRBV27; J gene: TRBJ1-6; CDR3 protein: ASSLTDNSPLH
V gene: TRBV24-1; J gene: TRBJ2-3; CDR3 protein: ATSESGGLITDTQY
V gene: TRBV10-3; J gene: TRBJ1-5; CDR3 protein: AIAGTNQPQH
V gene: TRBV11-2; J gene: TRBJ1-4; CDR3 protein: ASSALTGSNEKLF
V gene: TRBV6-6; J gene: TRBJ2-7; CDR3 protein: ASSYPDTGYEQY
V gene: TRBV7-9; J gene: TRBJ1-4; CDR3 protein: ASSLWSSNEKLF
V gene: TRBV6-5; J gene: TRBJ2-5; CDR3 protein: ASRERGQETQY
V gene: TRBV30; J gene: TRBJ1-3; CDR3 protein: AWGFSGGNTIY
V gene: TRBV7-2; J gene: TRBJ2-7; CDR3 protein: ASSLVAGLGVYEQY
V gene: TRBV6-6; J gene: TRBJ1-2; CDR3 protein: ASSTPAGGPRGYT
V gene: TRBV6-5; J gene: TRBJ1-5; CDR3 protein: ASSSSRSQPQH
V gene: TRBV19; J gene: TRBJ1-5; CDR3 protein: ASRAGNQPQH
V gene: TRBV15; J gene: TRBJ2-7; CDR3 protein: ATSAPGAGEFSYEQY
V gene: TRBV28; J gene: TRBJ1-2; CDR3 protein: ASSLIAGNGYT
V gene: TRBV10-3; J gene: TRBJ2-7; CDR3 protein: AINGGERDEQY
V gene: TRBV5-1; J gene: TRBJ2-7; CDR3 protein: ASSLSGGRGSYEQY
V gene: TRBV30; J gene: TRBJ2-7; CDR3 protein: AWSSSSDEQY
V gene: TRBV18; J gene: TRBJ2-1; CDR3 protein: ASSPGLAGTYNEQF
V gene: TRBV18; J gene: TRBJ2-1; CDR3 protein: ASSRGRGDYNEQF